This TCR beta chain was profiled in a study of cytomegalovirus exposure and HLA in healthy donors. Study-wide results and caveats: CMV serostatus stood as the only immune exposure information on hand.

As concerns this clone: Its cognate antigen is unknown.

The PCR ran on 60 Vbeta and 13 Jbeta primers. Assay used: immunoSEQ multiplex PCR; TCRdb lists only in-frame clones, some missing. This sample carries some 200,000 clones, with 6.5% going to the ten biggest clones. In germline, CDR1 is MNHNS, CDR2 SASEGT. Between the trimmed V and J ends, which lost 7 bases and 0 bases, there was a span of 7 bases. This CDR3 is built from 13 residues. The rearrangement joins TRBV6-1 to TRBJ2-1; D is unclear. The TCR originated in a man aged 25 to 40 in good health and CMV-seronegative. The source material was PBMCs. Here the CDR3 DNA reads TGTGCCAGCACCCTTAGCTCCTACAATGAGCAGTTCTTC. Encoded protein: CASTLSSYNEQFF.